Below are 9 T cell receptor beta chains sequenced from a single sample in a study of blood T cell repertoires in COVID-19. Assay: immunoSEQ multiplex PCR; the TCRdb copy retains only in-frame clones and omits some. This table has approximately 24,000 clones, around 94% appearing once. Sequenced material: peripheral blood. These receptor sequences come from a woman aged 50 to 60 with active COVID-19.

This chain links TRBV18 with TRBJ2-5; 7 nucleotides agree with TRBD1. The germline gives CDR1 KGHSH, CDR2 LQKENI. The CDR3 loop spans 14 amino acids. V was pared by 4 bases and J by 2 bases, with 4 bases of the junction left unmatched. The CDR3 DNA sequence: TGTGCCAGCTCACTTCTGGACAGGCAAGAGACCCAGTACTTC. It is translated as CASSLLDRQETQYF.

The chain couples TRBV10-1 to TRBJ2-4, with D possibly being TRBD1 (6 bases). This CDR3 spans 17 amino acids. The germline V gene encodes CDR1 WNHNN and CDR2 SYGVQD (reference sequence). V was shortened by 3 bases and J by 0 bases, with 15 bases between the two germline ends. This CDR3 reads CASSDPRDTLAKNIQYF. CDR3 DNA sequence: TGCGCCAGCAGTGACCCCCGGGACACCCTAGCCAAAAACATTCAGTACTTC.

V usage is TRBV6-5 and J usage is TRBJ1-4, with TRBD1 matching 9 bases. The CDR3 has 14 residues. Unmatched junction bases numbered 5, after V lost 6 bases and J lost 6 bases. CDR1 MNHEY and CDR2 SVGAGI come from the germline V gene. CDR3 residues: CASRTGTGYEKLFF. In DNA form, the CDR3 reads TGTGCCAGCAGAACCGGGACAGGGTATGAAAAACTGTTTTTT.

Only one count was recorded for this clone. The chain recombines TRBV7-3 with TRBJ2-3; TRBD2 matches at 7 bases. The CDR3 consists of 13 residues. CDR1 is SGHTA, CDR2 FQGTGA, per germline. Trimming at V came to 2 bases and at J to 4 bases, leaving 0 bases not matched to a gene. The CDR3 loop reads CASSLGGADTQYF. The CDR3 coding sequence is TGTGCCAGCAGCTTAGGGGGGGCAGATACGCAGTATTTT.

CDR3 coding DNA: TGTGCCAGCAGCGGGTGGGACAGGGGTGATTCACCCCTCCACTTT. This gives the protein CASSGWDRGDSPLHF. The rearrangement joins TRBV9 to TRBJ1-6, with 10 bases matching TRBD1. CDR3 length: 15 residues. J was trimmed by 8 bases and V by 3 bases; bases with no gene match: 5. CDR1 and CDR2 from the germline V gene are SGDLS and YYNGEE. Based on the CDR3 plus reference TRBV9 and TRBJ1-6, the full variable domain is DSGVTQTPKHLITATGQRVTLRCSPRSGDLSVYWYQQSLDQGLQFLIQYYNGEERAKGNILERFSAQQFPDLHSELNLSSLELGDSALYFCASSGWDRGDSPLHFGNGTRLTVT.

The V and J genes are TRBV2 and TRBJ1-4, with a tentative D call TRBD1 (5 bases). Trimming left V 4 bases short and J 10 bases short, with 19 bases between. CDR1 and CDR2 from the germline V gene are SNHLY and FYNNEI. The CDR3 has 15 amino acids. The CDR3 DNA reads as TGTGCCAGCAGTGTTCGTCTACAGCTAGGGGCAAAACTGTTTTTT. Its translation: CASSVRLQLGAKLFF.

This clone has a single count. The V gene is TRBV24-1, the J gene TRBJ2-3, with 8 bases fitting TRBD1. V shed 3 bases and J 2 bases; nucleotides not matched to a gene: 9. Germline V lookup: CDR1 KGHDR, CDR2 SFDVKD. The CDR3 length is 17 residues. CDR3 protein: CATSDPGQGGNTDTQYF. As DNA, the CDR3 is TGTGCCACCAGTGATCCCGGACAGGGAGGAAACACAGATACGCAGTATTTT.

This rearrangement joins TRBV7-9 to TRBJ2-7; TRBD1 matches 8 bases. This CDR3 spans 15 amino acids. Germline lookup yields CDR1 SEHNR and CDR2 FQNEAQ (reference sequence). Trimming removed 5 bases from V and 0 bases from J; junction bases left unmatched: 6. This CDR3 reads CASSTRQGPSYEQYF. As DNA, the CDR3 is TGTGCCAGCAGCACCCGACAGGGGCCCTCCTACGAGCAGTACTTC.

The DNA for the CDR3 is TGTGCCAGCAGCTTAGCCGCGTTAGAGACCCAGTACTTC. Translated, it gives CASSLAALETQYF. The chain combines TRBV11-3 with TRBJ2-5; D is unclear. From germline, CDR1 is SGHNT and CDR2 YENEEA. V was clipped by 1 base and J by 4 bases, with 7 bases between them. The CDR3 extends over 13 amino acids.